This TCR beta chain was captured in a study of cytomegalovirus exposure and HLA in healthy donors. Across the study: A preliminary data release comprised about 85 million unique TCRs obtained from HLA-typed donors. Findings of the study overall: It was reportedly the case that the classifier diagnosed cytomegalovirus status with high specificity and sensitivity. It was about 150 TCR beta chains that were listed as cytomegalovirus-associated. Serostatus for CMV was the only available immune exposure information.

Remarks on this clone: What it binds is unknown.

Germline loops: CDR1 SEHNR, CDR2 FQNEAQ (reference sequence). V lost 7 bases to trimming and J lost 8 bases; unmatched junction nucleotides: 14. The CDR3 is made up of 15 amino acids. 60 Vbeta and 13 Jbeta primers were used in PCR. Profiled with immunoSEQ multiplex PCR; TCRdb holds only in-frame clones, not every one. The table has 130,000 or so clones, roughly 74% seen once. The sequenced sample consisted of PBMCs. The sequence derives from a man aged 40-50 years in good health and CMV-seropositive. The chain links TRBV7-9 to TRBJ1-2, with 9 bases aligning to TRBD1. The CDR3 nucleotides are TGTGCCAGCAACCCCCCGGGACAGGGCCTTTTGGGCTACACCTTC. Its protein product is CASNPPGQGLLGYTF.